The next 10 T cell receptor beta chains were all read from a single sample in a study of shared clonotypes between healthy human individuals. TCRdb's copy holds only in-frame clones and misses some; the assay was immunoSEQ multiplex PCR. The repertoire holds tens of thousands of clones, around 57% seen once, with under 65% in the top ten. Sample: memory CD8+ T cells sorted from blood. Subset in this sample: CD45RO+ cells pooled with CCR7-negative TemRA cells. Receptors were obtained from a man aged 25-40 years in good health.

This clone was counted between two and nine times. This chain uses TRBV5-6 with TRBJ2-7, with a possible D match to TRBD1 (5 bases). Trimming took off 3 bases at V and 5 bases at J, with 18 bases between the two ends. Per germline, CDR1 SGHDT and CDR2 YYEEEE. This CDR3 region has 15 residues. In DNA, the CDR3 is TGTGCCAGCAGCTCGCTCAATGCCTTGGGGCACGAGCAGTACTTC. It encodes CASSSLNALGHEQYF. Complete variable domain (other parts from reference TRBV5-6 and TRBJ2-7): DAGVTQSPTHLIKTRGQQVTLRCSPKSGHDTVSWYQQALGQGPQFIFQYYEEEERQRGNFPDRFSGHQFPNYSSELNVNALLLGDSALYLCASSSLNALGHEQYFGPGTRLTVT.

The V and J genes are TRBV4-2 and TRBJ2-2; D may be TRBD1 (6 bases). There are 18 residues in the CDR3. Germline V CDR1 and CDR2: LGHNA, YNFKEQ. V was clipped by 0 bases and J by 6 bases, with 20 bases between them. This CDR3 reads CASSQEFQGIPFAGELFF. The CDR3, as DNA: TGTGCCAGCAGCCAAGAGTTTCAGGGGATCCCGTTCGCCGGGGAGCTGTTTTTT.

A note on this clone: Different DNA sequences within this sample yield the same CDR3. The J gene is TRBJ2-7, the V gene TRBV6-5; tentative D call: TRBD2 (6 bases). This CDR3 is built from 12 residues. The V end was cut by 6 bases, the J end by 2 bases, with 8 bases between. The germline gives CDR1 MNHEY, CDR2 SVGAGI. The CDR3 DNA sequence: TGTGCCAGCAGGGGACTTACCTACGAGCAGTACTTC. This encodes CASRGLTYEQYF.

Many counts were recorded for this clone. This specimen includes other DNA sequences encoding the same CDR3. The J gene is TRBJ2-7, the V gene TRBV27, with D tentatively TRBD2 (6 bases). The V gene lost 3 bases and the J gene lost 4 bases, with 16 bases spanning the gap. This CDR3 comprises 15 residues. Germline-derived CDR1 and CDR2 are MNHEY and SMNVEV (reference sequence). The CDR3 region is CASSFTTGEIYEQYF. CDR3 sequence (DNA): TGTGCCAGCAGTTTTACGACGGGGGAGATATACGAGCAGTACTTC.

This chain links TRBV10-3 with TRBJ2-1; D tentatively fits TRBD1 or TRBD2 (6 bases each). The CDR3 consists of 16 residues. Trimming took off 4 bases at V and 0 bases at J, with 13 bases between the two ends. Germline V gene data show CDR1 as ENHRY and CDR2 as SYGVKD. The CDR3, as DNA: TGTGCCATCAGTGGCGGGGACACTAGCTCCTACAATGAGCAGTTCTTC. This encodes CAISGGDTSSYNEQFF.

The chain joins TRBV5-1 to TRBJ2-5, with D maybe TRBD1 (6 bases). In germline, CDR1 is SGHRS, CDR2 YFSETQ. With 0 bases removed from V and 7 bases from J, the gap between germline ends came to 7 bases. The length of the CDR3 is 12 residues. The CDR3 sequence is CASSLEGGTQYF. The CDR3 nucleotides are TGCGCCAGCAGCTTGGAAGGGGGGACCCAGTACTTC.

This clone was seen repeatedly, ten times or more. The chain recombines TRBV6-4 with TRBJ2-3; 11 bases fit TRBD1. V was pared by 3 bases and J by 4 bases, with 0 bases of the junction left unmatched. The length of the CDR3 is 14 residues. Per germline, CDR1 MRHNA and CDR2 SNTAGT. DNA for the CDR3: TGTGCCAGCAGTGAGGGACAGGGGGCAGATACGCAGTATTTT. Translating gives CASSEGQGADTQYF.

The rearrangement uses TRBV27 and TRBJ2-7; 7 nucleotides match TRBD1. The V and J ends lost 6 bases and 2 bases, in that order; junction bases with no gene match: 10. CDR3 size: 15 residues. Germline V CDR1 and CDR2: MNHEY, SMNVEV (reference sequence). The CDR3, as DNA: TGTGCCAGCAGCCCCCCGACAGGGATCACCTACGAGCAGTACTTC. Protein sequence: CASSPPTGITYEQYF.

The genes are TRBV6-6 and TRBJ2-7; TRBD1 matches at 10 bases. Trimming cost V 5 bases and J 4 bases; bases outside gene matches: 8. In germline, CDR1 is MNHNY, CDR2 SVGAGI (reference sequence). This CDR3 has 15 amino acids. In DNA, the CDR3 is TGTGCCAGCAGTCGCGGGACAGGGGATTTGTACGAGCAGTACTTC. Residues: CASSRGTGDLYEQYF.

The J gene is TRBJ2-7, the V gene TRBV28; D remains unclear. V lost 6 bases, J lost 2 bases, and 11 bases lay in between. The length of the CDR3 is 13 residues. CDR1 is MDHEN, CDR2 SYDVKM, per germline. CDR3 residues: CASSTDNTYEQYF. Written as DNA, the CDR3 is TGTGCCAGCAGCACCGACAACACCTACGAGCAGTACTTC.